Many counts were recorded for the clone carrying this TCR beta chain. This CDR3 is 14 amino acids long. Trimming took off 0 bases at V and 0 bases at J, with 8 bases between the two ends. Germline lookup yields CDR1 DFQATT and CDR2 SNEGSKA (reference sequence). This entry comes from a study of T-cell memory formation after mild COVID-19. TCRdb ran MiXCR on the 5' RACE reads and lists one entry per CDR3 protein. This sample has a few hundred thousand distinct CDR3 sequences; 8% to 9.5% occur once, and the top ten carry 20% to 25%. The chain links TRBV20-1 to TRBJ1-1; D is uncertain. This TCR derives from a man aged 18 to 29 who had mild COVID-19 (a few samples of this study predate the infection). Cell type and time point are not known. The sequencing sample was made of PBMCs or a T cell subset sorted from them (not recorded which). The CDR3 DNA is TGCAGTGCTAGAGATCGGATCTTGAACACTGAAGCTTTCTTT. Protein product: CSARDRILNTEAFF.